The next 27 T cell receptor beta chains were all read from a single sample in a study of graft-versus-host responses after intestinal transplantation. The antigens for these receptors are not known. Libraries were prepared by immunoSEQ multiplex PCR; TCRdb keeps only in-frame clonotypes and omits some of them. The sample lists around 100,000 clones, approximately 92% occurring once. The source material was unstimulated CD4+ T cells sorted from spleen or lymph node cells, sampled before transplant. The origin of the receptors is a human donor who was the organ donor for an intestinal transplant.

The chain recombines TRBV30 with TRBJ1-5, with no clear D. This CDR3 contains 13 residues. The germline V gene has CDR1 GTSNPN and CDR2 SVGIG (reference sequence). Trimming removed 2 bases at V and 5 bases at J, with 10 bases between. CDR3 amino acids: CAWSLGEDQPQHF. CDR3 DNA: TGTGCCTGGAGTCTGGGAGAGGATCAGCCCCAGCATTTT.

This rearrangement joins TRBV18 to TRBJ1-3; a weak D match, TRBD1 (5 bases). Trimming pared 3 bases from V and 1 base from J, leaving 13 bases between. This CDR3 region has 16 residues. CDR1 KGHSH and CDR2 LQKENI come from the germline V gene. The CDR3 loop is CASSPSRVGSGNTIYF. DNA for the CDR3: TGTGCCAGCTCACCGAGCAGGGTGGGGTCTGGAAACACCATATATTTT.

This chain links TRBV6-1 with TRBJ2-7; TRBD1 matches 8 bases. The ends lost 6 bases at V and 6 bases at J; junction bases unmatched: 4. In germline, CDR1 is MNHNS, CDR2 SASEGT. The CDR3 runs to 12 residues. The CDR3 nucleotides are TGTGCCAGCAGCAGGACAGGGTTCGAGCAGTACTTC. Its protein is CASSRTGFEQYF.

The rearrangement uses TRBV7-8 and TRBJ2-1, with TRBD2 matching over 8 bases. The CDR3 has 15 residues. The ends lost 3 bases at V and 7 bases at J; junction bases unmatched: 8. Germline-derived CDR1 and CDR2 are SGHVS and FQNEAQ. The CDR3 region is CASSFSGTVMNEQFF. CDR3 DNA sequence: TGTGCCAGCAGCTTTAGCGGGACGGTAATGAATGAGCAGTTCTTC.

This chain joins TRBV6-5 and TRBJ2-1; D may correspond to TRBD1 or TRBD2 (5 bases each). CDR1 and CDR2 from the germline V gene are MNHEY and SVGAGI. Trimming removed 0 bases at V and 3 bases at J, with 9 bases between. The CDR3 has 15 amino acids. The CDR3 loop is CASSYSGTIYNEQFF. The CDR3 DNA reads TGTGCCAGCAGTTACTCCGGGACCATCTACAATGAGCAGTTCTTC.

The J gene is TRBJ2-5, the V gene TRBV5-3; the match to TRBD2 covers 7 bases. The DNA matches TRBJ2-7 better at its end, which makes the J call doubtful. TRBV5-3 belongs to the ORF category, with a function that is uncertain. This CDR3 spans 15 amino acids. CDR3 DNA: TGTGCCAGAAGCTTGTCGCGGGAGACCTATTACGAGCAGTACTTC. Translated, it gives CARSLSRETYYEQYF.

The chain uses TRBV5-8 and TRBJ2-1; 10 nucleotides agree with TRBD2. This CDR3 is 15 amino acids long. Germline V gene sequence: CDR1 SGHTS, CDR2 YDEGEE. After removal of 4 bases from V and 3 bases from J, the junction contained 4 bases not matched to a gene. The CDR3 sequence: CASSKGLASYNEQFF. The CDR3 nucleotides read TGTGCCAGCAGCAAGGGACTAGCGAGCTACAATGAGCAGTTCTTC.

The chain recombines TRBV5-1 with TRBJ1-2, with a tentative D call TRBD1 (6 bases). Per germline, CDR1 SGHRS and CDR2 YFSETQ. The CDR3 spans 13 residues. Trimming pared 2 bases from V and 6 bases from J, leaving 11 bases between. Here the CDR3 reads CASSFRPGDGYTF. CDR3 DNA: TGCGCCAGCAGCTTTCGGCCAGGGGATGGCTACACCTTC.

The chain employs TRBV7-9 and TRBJ1-1; 11 nucleotides line up with TRBD1. In germline, CDR1 is SEHNR, CDR2 FQNEAQ (reference sequence). The CDR3 loop spans 14 amino acids. Trimming took 3 bases from V and 5 from J; bases not matched to a gene: 2. CDR3 sequence: CASSFRDRGTEAFF. The CDR3, as DNA: TGTGCCAGCAGCTTCCGGGACAGGGGGACTGAAGCTTTCTTT.

This chain joins TRBV4-3 and TRBJ2-1, with TRBD2 as a possible D gene (5 bases). The CDR3 loop spans 18 amino acids. Germline CDR1 and CDR2: LGHNA and YSLEER. V was clipped by 0 bases and J by 3 bases, with 18 bases between them. The CDR3 reads CASSQDRLGDPHYNEQFF. CDR3 nucleotide sequence: TGCGCCAGCAGCCAAGATAGGCTCGGGGATCCTCACTACAATGAGCAGTTCTTC.

V and J are TRBV4-2 and TRBJ2-5; 12 nucleotides match TRBD2. Germline V gene lookup returns CDR1 LGHNA and CDR2 YNFKEQ. V lost 0 bases and J lost 10; bases outside the gene matches: 9. The CDR3 runs 16 residues. CDR3 protein: CASSQDAASGGVFQYF. For the CDR3, the DNA is TGTGCCAGCAGCCAAGATGCGGCTAGCGGGGGGGTTTTCCAGTACTTC.

This chain links TRBV11-3 with TRBJ2-7; maybe TRBD1 (8 bases). The V gene's germline CDR1 is SGHNT and CDR2 YENEEA. The CDR3 runs 13 residues. Deletions cut 2 bases from V and 6 bases from J, with 11 bases between. The CDR3 DNA is TGTGCCAGCAGCTTACACAGGGGGGGCGAGCAGTACTTC. Its protein product is CASSLHRGGEQYF.

This clone was detected once. The chain joins TRBV19 to TRBJ2-7; no firm D call. With 4 bases removed from V and 4 bases from J, the gap between germline ends came to 11 bases. CDR3 length: 13 amino acids. Germline CDR1 reads LNHDA; CDR2 reads SQIVND (reference sequence). The CDR3 protein is CASSNGVRYEQYF. The CDR3 DNA follows: TGTGCCAGTAGTAATGGCGTAAGGTACGAGCAGTACTTC.

The chain links TRBV6-1 to TRBJ1-4; tentative D call: TRBD1 (5 bases). V was trimmed by 0 bases and J by 8 bases, leaving 16 bases between them. This CDR3 contains 16 residues. Germline loops: CDR1 MNHNS, CDR2 SASEGT. The CDR3 bases are TGTGCCAGCAGTGAAGCTACCGGGACGGTCAGGGAAAAACTGTTTTTT. Translating it yields CASSEATGTVREKLFF.

The chain is built from TRBV5-6 and TRBJ1-2; D call uncertain. The V and J ends lost 0 bases and 5 bases respectively, with 5 bases between them. Germline lookup yields CDR1 SGHDT and CDR2 YYEEEE. The CDR3 has 12 residues. CDR3 DNA sequence: TGTGCCAGCAGCTTGGAGGATTATGGCTACACCTTC. This gives the protein CASSLEDYGYTF.

This clone came up a few times. The chain joins TRBV7-2 to TRBJ2-1; perhaps TRBD1 as D (5 bases). Germline V gives CDR1 SGHTA, CDR2 FQGNSA. V was clipped by 5 bases and J by 7 bases, with 9 bases between them. The CDR3 loop spans 12 amino acids. The CDR3 spells CASSPRQNEQFF. DNA of the CDR3: TGTGCCAGCAGCCCCAGACAGAATGAGCAGTTCTTC.

The V call is TRBV28, the J call TRBJ1-2; D might be TRBD1 (5 bases). The CDR3 contains 12 residues. V was shortened by 5 bases and J by 6 bases, with 10 bases between the two germline ends. CDR1 is MDHEN and CDR2 is SYDVKM in the germline V gene. The CDR3, as DNA: TGTGCCAGCAGTGTTGGGGGTGATGGCTACACCTTC. It is translated as CASSVGGDGYTF.

On this clone itself: The junction and the germline gene differ at one end; a read error may be behind it. The rearrangement joins TRBV5-1 to TRBJ2-3; D is perhaps TRBD1 or TRBD2 (6 bases each). The CDR3 loop spans 16 amino acids. Germline assignment: CDR1 SGHRS and CDR2 YFSETQ. The CDR3 spells CAGSTGTDSSTDTQYF. The CDR3 nucleotides are TGCGCCGGCAGCACAGGGACTGACTCTAGCACAGATACGCAGTATTTT.

This clone appeared once. This rearrangement joins TRBV6-5 to TRBJ2-1; 7 positions agree with TRBD2. Germline V lookup: CDR1 MNHEY, CDR2 SVGAGI. V lost 2 bases and J lost 4; bases outside the gene matches: 2. The CDR3 extends over 14 amino acids. The CDR3 DNA sequence: TGTGCCAGCAGTTACGCTAGCGGATACAATGAGCAGTTCTTC. This sequence encodes CASSYASGYNEQFF.

This sequence joins TRBV2 and TRBJ1-2; maybe TRBD1 (5 bases). The CDR3 is 15 residues long. Deletions cut 3 bases from V and 2 bases from J, with 13 bases between. CDR1 is SNHLY and CDR2 is FYNNEI in the germline V gene. The CDR3 sequence: CASSEERGENYGYTF. CDR3 DNA: TGTGCCAGCAGTGAGGAAAGGGGAGAGAACTATGGCTACACCTTC. The complete variable domain, with remaining parts taken from reference TRBV2 and TRBJ1-2, reads EPEVTQTPSHQVTQMGQEVILRCVPISNHLYFYWYRQILGQKVEFLVSFYNNEISEKSEIFDDQFSVERPDGSNFTLKIRSTKLEDSAMYFCASSEERGENYGYTFGSGTRLTVV.

V usage is TRBV6-1 and J usage is TRBJ2-1; a possible D gene is TRBD2 (5 bases). The CDR3 sequence is 15 residues long. Trimming took off 0 bases at V and 0 bases at J, with 6 bases between the two ends. Germline values: CDR1 MNHNS, CDR2 SASEGT. CDR3 amino acids: CASSEAGVSYNEQFF. In DNA form, the CDR3 reads TGTGCCAGCAGTGAAGCGGGAGTCTCCTACAATGAGCAGTTCTTC.

The rearrangement joins TRBV28 to TRBJ2-7, with 12 bases identical to TRBD1. Germline trimming cut 5 bases from V and 5 bases from J; bases unmatched to any gene: 13. This CDR3 has 17 amino acids. Germline V gives CDR1 MDHEN, CDR2 SYDVKM. DNA for the CDR3: TGTGCCAGCAGTCCGGACCGGGACAGGGGGCGAATCCACGAGCAGTACTTC. Its translation is CASSPDRDRGRIHEQYF.

The CDR3 sequence is CASRGQGSDTQYF. The CDR3 region has the DNA TGTGCCAGCCGGGGACAGGGGTCCGATACGCAGTATTTT. The chain has TRBV6-1 and TRBJ2-3, with TRBD1 matching 10 bases. Germline CDR1 and CDR2: MNHNS and SASEGT. The CDR3 contains 13 residues. V shed 8 bases, J shed 6 bases, and the junction held 5 bases outside the gene matches.

The chain has TRBV18 and TRBJ1-2; TRBD1 might be the D (6 bases). This CDR3 spans 15 amino acids. Trimming removed 3 bases from V and 0 bases from J, with 11 bases in between. The germline CDR1 and CDR2 sequences are KGHSH and LQKENI. Here the CDR3 reads CASSPGANPNYGYTF. The CDR3 nucleotides are TGTGCCAGCTCACCGGGGGCCAACCCTAACTATGGCTACACCTTC.

This clone occurred a few times. DNA for the CDR3: TGTGCCAGCAGCTCCTACGAGCAGTACTTC. This gives the protein CASSSYEQYF. This chain uses TRBV7-2 with TRBJ2-7; D is uncertain. The CDR3 has 10 amino acids. V lost 4 bases to trimming and J lost 2 bases, with 0 bases between them. The V gene's germline CDR1 is SGHTA and CDR2 FQGNSA.

This clone was seen once. The genes are TRBV5-5 and TRBJ1-5, with TRBD1 matching 7 bases. Per germline, CDR1 SGHKS and CDR2 YYEKEE (reference sequence). V was pared by 4 bases and J by 3 bases, with 7 bases of the junction left unmatched. The CDR3 length is 15 residues. The CDR3 DNA sequence: TGTGCCAGCAGCGCAACAGGGGATACCAATCAGCCCCAGCATTTT. Translation gives CASSATGDTNQPQHF. The entire variable domain, with the rest obtained from reference TRBV5-5 and TRBJ1-5, is as follows: DAGVTQSPTHLIKTRGQQVTLRCSPISGHKSVSWYQQVLGQGPQFIFQYYEKEERGRGNFPDRFSARQFPNYSSELNVNALLLGDSALYLCASSATGDTNQPQHFGDGTRLSIL.

This rearrangement joins TRBV6-1 to TRBJ2-5, with D unclear. The V and J ends lost 8 bases and 5 bases respectively, with 9 bases between them. Germline V CDR1 and CDR2: MNHNS, SASEGT. CDR3 length: 11 residues. CDR3 amino acids: CASERTETQYF. The CDR3, as DNA: TGTGCCAGCGAACGAACGGAGACCCAGTACTTC.